This section outlines one T cell receptor (beta chain) sequence together with its context. The CDR3 length is 14 residues. CDR1 is SGHTA, CDR2 FQGTGA, per germline. J was trimmed by 8 bases and V by 0 bases; bases with no gene match: 4. Only in-frame clones appear in the TCRdb table, and some are missing; sequencing was by immunoSEQ multiplex PCR. The data hold just under 70,000 clones, with about 89% observed a single time. The data originate from a study of T cell changes during pregnancy in multiple sclerosis. This material consisted of peripheral blood, taken in the second trimester of pregnancy. This receptor was identified in a female donor with multiple sclerosis, enrolled in a pregnancy study. The rearrangement uses TRBV7-3 and TRBJ1-2, with 9 bases identical to TRBD1. CDR3 sequence reads: CASSLTGQGQGYTF. In DNA, the CDR3 is TGTGCCAGCAGCTTAACGGGACAGGGTCAAGGCTACACCTTC.